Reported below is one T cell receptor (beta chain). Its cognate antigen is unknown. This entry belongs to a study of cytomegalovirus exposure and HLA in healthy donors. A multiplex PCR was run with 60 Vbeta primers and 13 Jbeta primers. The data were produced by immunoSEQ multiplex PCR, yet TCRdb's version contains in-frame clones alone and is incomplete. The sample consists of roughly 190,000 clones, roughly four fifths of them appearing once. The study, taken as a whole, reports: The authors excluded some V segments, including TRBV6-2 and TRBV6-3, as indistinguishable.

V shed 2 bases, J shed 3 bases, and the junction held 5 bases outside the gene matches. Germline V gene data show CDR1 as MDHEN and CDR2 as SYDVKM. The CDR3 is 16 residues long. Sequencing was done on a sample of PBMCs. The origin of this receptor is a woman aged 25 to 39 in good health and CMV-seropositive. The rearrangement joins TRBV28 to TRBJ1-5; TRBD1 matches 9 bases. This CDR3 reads CASSLATGGFNQPQHF. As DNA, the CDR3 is TGTGCCAGCAGTTTAGCCACAGGGGGCTTCAATCAGCCCCAGCATTTT.